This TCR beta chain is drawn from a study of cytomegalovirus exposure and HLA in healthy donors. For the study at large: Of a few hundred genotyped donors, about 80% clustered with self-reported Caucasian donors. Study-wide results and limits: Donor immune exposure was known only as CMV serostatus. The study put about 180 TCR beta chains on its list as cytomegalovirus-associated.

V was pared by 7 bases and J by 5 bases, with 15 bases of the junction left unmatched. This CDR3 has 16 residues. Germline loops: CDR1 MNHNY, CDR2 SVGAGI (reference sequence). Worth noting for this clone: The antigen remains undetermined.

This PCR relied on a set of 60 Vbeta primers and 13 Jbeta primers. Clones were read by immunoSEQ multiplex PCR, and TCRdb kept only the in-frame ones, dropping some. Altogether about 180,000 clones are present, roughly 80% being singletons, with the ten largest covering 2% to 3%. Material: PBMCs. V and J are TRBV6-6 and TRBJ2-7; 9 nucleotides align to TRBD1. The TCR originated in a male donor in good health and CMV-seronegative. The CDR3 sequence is CASIGTGPGFGHEQYF. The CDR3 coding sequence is TGTGCCAGCATTGGGACAGGGCCGGGATTCGGCCACGAGCAGTACTTC.